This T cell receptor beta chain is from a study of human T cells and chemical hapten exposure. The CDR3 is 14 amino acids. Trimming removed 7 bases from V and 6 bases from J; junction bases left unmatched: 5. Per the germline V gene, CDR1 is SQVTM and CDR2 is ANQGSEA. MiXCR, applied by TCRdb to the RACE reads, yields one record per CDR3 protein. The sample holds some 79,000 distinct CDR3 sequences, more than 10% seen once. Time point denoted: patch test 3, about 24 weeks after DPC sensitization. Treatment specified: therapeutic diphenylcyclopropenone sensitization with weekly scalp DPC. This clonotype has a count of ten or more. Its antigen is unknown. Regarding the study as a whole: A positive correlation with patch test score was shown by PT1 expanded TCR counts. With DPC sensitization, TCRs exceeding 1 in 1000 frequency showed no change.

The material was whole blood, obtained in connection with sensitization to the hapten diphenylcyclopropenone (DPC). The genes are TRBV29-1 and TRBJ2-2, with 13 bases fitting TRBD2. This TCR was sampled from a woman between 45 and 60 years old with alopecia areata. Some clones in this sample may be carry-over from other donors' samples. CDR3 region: CSARLAGGPGELFF. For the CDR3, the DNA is TGCAGCGCCCGACTAGCGGGAGGTCCCGGGGAGCTGTTTTTT.